Sequencing of this T cell receptor beta chain was carried out in a study of T-cell reconstitution after alpha-beta-depleted transplantation in children. The V gene's germline CDR1 is MNHNS and CDR2 SASEGT. This CDR3 spans 13 amino acids. Trimming took 10 bases from V and 12 from J; bases not matched to a gene: 11. Construction of the TCRbeta library involved unique molecular identifiers. TCRdb itself ran the PCR reads through MiXCR, one entry per CDR3 protein. The data hold some 600,000 distinct CDR3 sequences, with 16% observed a single time. The receptor was derived from a human donor who donated a stem cell graft to a child with acute myeloid leukemia. V gene TRBV6-1 combines with J gene TRBJ2-1; 11 positions agree with TRBD2. This specimen was PBMCs from the stem cell graft donor, taken from the stem cell graft. The CDR3: CATRELAGEGQFF. The CDR3 DNA follows: TGTGCCACCCGGGAACTAGCGGGGGAAGGGCAGTTCTTC.